Presented here are 30 T cell receptor beta chains from one specimen sequenced in a study of T cells in Graves' hyperthyroidism and ophthalmopathy. Amplification yielded TCR beta CDR3 regions, with RNA transcripts as the source. In the first-round RT-PCR of the TCR CDR3, the HTBI primer set was used. MiXCR was run by TCRdb on the multiplex PCR reads, yielding one entry per CDR3 protein. The sample has some 580,000 distinct CDR3 sequences, around 15% seen once. The specimen sequenced was blood. The receptors originated from a woman aged 40 to 50 with Graves' ophthalmopathy.

This clonotype has only a few counts. The CDR3 is CASSPRGREHEQYF. CDR3 in DNA: TGTGCCAGCTCACCGAGGGGGCGCGAACACGAGCAGTACTTC. The V call is TRBV18, the J call TRBJ2-7; 7 nucleotides line up with TRBD1. The germline V gene encodes CDR1 KGHSH and CDR2 LQKENI. This CDR3 has 14 amino acids. The ends lost 3 bases at V and 5 bases at J; junction bases unmatched: 7.

This sequence joins TRBV7-9 and TRBJ2-5; D perhaps matches TRBD1 (5 bases). The CDR3 sequence is 14 residues long. Per the germline V gene, CDR1 is SEHNR and CDR2 is FQNEAQ (reference sequence). With 5 bases removed from V and 8 bases from J, the gap between germline ends came to 18 bases. The CDR3, as DNA: TGTGCCAGCAGCCTAACCGGGCCCACAGGAACCCAGTACTTC. Residues: CASSLTGPTGTQYF.

This clonotype was picked up a small number of times. The V call is TRBV6-9, the J call TRBJ1-5; D ambiguous. CDR1 and CDR2 (germline): MNHGY, SVAAGI. The V end lost 5 bases, the J end lost 3 bases, and 26 bases lay between the germline ends. The CDR3 loop spans 19 amino acids. CDR3 in amino acids: CASSPPSLCTIGFNQPQHF. Here the CDR3 DNA reads TGTGCCAGCAGTCCTCCATCCTTATGTACGATAGGGTTCAATCAGCCCCAGCATTTT.

V and J are TRBV19 and TRBJ2-1; TRBD2 agrees at 9 bases. Germline V gene sequence: CDR1 LNHDA, CDR2 SQIVND (reference sequence). Trimming removed 0 bases from V and 2 bases from J; junction bases left unmatched: 8. This CDR3 comprises 18 residues. The chain's CDR3 is CASSIDDSWTSAYNEQFF. The CDR3, as DNA: TGTGCCAGTAGTATAGATGACTCCTGGACTAGCGCCTACAATGAGCAGTTCTTC.

This clonotype was counted a few times. The V and J genes are TRBV20-1 and TRBJ2-4; D is undetermined. Trimming took 6 bases from V and 1 from J, leaving 16 bases between them. The CDR3 contains 15 residues. Per the germline V gene, CDR1 is DFQATT and CDR2 is SNEGSKA (reference sequence). As DNA, the CDR3 is TGCAGTGCCCCCCTTTGGGTGGGGGCCAAAAACATTCAGTACTTC. The encoded protein is CSAPLWVGAKNIQYF.

This clonotype was observed at least ten times. The chain couples TRBV10-3 to TRBJ2-7, with 8 bases aligning to TRBD2. CDR3 length equals 17 residues. V was pared by 2 bases and J by 3 bases, with 12 bases of the junction left unmatched. In germline, CDR1 is ENHRY, CDR2 SYGVKD. The CDR3: CAISEGAGAPRSYEQYF. The CDR3 bases are TGTGCCATCAGTGAGGGAGCGGGAGCGCCGCGGAGCTACGAGCAGTACTTC.

This clonotype was seen repeatedly, ten times or more. The J gene is TRBJ2-3, the V gene TRBV12-3 or TRBV12-4; D gene uncertain. V was clipped by 3 bases and J by 6 bases, with 10 bases between them. The CDR3 totals 13 residues. This chain's CDR3 is CASSLADDDTQYF. CDR3 coding DNA: TGTGCCAGCAGTTTGGCCGATGATGATACGCAGTATTTT.

This clonotype was counted ten times or more. The chain employs TRBV5-1 and TRBJ2-7; 9 positions match TRBD2. The CDR3 extends over 17 amino acids. With V trimmed by 3 bases and J by 1 base, 11 bases remained unmatched. Germline assignment: CDR1 SGHRS and CDR2 YFSETQ. The CDR3 protein is CASSWTRASGDSYEQYF. In nucleotides, the CDR3 is TGCGCCAGCAGCTGGACCCGGGCTAGCGGGGATTCCTACGAGCAGTACTTC. The entire variable domain, with the rest obtained from reference TRBV5-1 and TRBJ2-7, is as follows: KAGVTQTPRYLIKTRGQQVTLSCSPISGHRSVSWYQQTPGQGLQFLFEYFSETQRNKGNFPGRFSGRQFSNSRSEMNVSTLELGDSALYLCASSWTRASGDSYEQYFGPGTRLTVT.

A few counts support this clonotype. The CDR3 does not end in the conserved phenylalanine or tryptophan, so this is likely a read error. The J gene is TRBJ2-1, the V gene TRBV2; D is unresolved. This CDR3 region has 11 residues. CDR1 is SNHLY and CDR2 is FYNNEI in the germline V gene. With 10 bases removed from V and 8 bases from J, the gap between germline ends came to 12 bases. CDR3 DNA: TGTGCCACGGATAGAGGCGATGAGCAGTTCTCC. Translating gives CATDRGDEQFS.

On this clonotype: The junction does not match germline at one end; this may be a read error. CDR3 sequence (DNA): TGTGCCAGCAGGTTAGAAGGAGTTAATACGAGCACTGAAGCTTTCTTT. Translated, it gives CASRLEGVNTSTEAFF. This chain uses TRBV12-3 or TRBV12-4 with TRBJ1-1; no reliable D call. CDR3 size: 16 residues.

This clonotype has a handful of counts. This sequence joins TRBV24-1 and TRBJ2-5; D possibly uses TRBD1 or TRBD2 (5 bases each). Per the germline V gene, CDR1 is KGHDR and CDR2 is SFDVKD. The V end was cut by 5 bases, the J end by 4 bases, with 10 bases between. This CDR3 has 13 amino acids. In nucleotides, the CDR3 is TGTGCCACCAGTGGGGGCGGGTCAGAGACCCAGTACTTC. This translates into CATSGGGSETQYF.

The chain couples TRBV2 to TRBJ2-5; 7 positions match TRBD2. Trimming removed 5 bases from V and 5 bases from J; junction bases left unmatched: 11. The CDR3 extends over 15 amino acids. Germline CDR1 SNHLY, CDR2 FYNNEI. CDR3 protein: CASSWGGGGRETQYF. The CDR3 nucleotides are TGTGCCAGCAGTTGGGGGGGGGGAGGAAGGGAGACCCAGTACTTC.

Many counts were recorded for this clonotype. The gene calls are TRBV27 and TRBJ2-7; D might be TRBD1 or TRBD2, each matching 5 bases. The length of the CDR3 is 14 residues. V gave up 4 bases and J gave up 3 bases, with 13 bases separating them. Germline V gene lookup returns CDR1 MNHEY and CDR2 SMNVEV (reference sequence). The CDR3 nucleotides are TGTGCCAGCAGTTGGGGGTGGGGATACTACGAGCAGTACTTC. Translating it yields CASSWGWGYYEQYF.

The table lists this clonotype with a few counts. The chain links TRBV11-2 to TRBJ2-1; no reliable D call. In germline, CDR1 is SGHAT, CDR2 FQNNGV. This CDR3 has 13 residues. Trimming cost V 4 bases and J 4 bases, with 8 bases left between them. The DNA for the CDR3 is TGTGCCAGCAGCTCTACAGCTTACAATGAGCAGTTCTTC. Residues: CASSSTAYNEQFF.

A few counts support this clonotype. The J gene is TRBJ2-1, the V gene TRBV18; TRBD2 agrees at 9 bases. Germline V gene data show CDR1 as KGHSH and CDR2 as LQKENI. CDR3 size: 16 residues. Unmatched junction bases numbered 12, after V lost 3 bases and J lost 9 bases. The CDR3, as DNA: TGTGCCAGCTCACCGCAAGGGACTAGCATGTCTGCTGAGCAGTTCTTC. Translating it yields CASSPQGTSMSAEQFF. The full variable domain, completed using reference TRBV18 and TRBJ2-1, is NAGVMQNPRHLVRRRGQEARLRCSPMKGHSHVYWYRQLPEEGLKFMVYLQKENIIDESGMPKERFSAEFPKEGPSILRIQQVVRGDSAAYFCASSPQGTSMSAEQFFGPGTRLTVL.

The sample holds many counts of this clonotype. J is TRBJ2-3 and V is TRBV20-1; 8 positions agree with TRBD2. CDR3 size: 14 residues. Looked up from germline, CDR1 is DFQATT and CDR2 is SNEGSKA (reference sequence). V gave up 6 bases and J gave up 8 bases; unmatched junction bases: 13. DNA of the CDR3: TGCAGTGCCCTAGGTAAAGCGGGAGTACGTACGCAGTATTTT. Translating gives CSALGKAGVRTQYF.

This clonotype showed up just a few times. This chain joins TRBV19 and TRBJ1-5; D unresolved. The CDR3 runs to 15 residues. The germline V and J ends were trimmed by 1 base and 0 bases, with 7 bases remaining between them. The germline V gene has CDR1 LNHDA and CDR2 SQIVND (reference sequence). The CDR3 loop reads CASSIGKNSNQPQHF. The CDR3 DNA reads TGTGCCAGTAGTATAGGGAAAAATAGCAATCAGCCCCAGCATTTT.

This chain uses TRBV28 with TRBJ1-1; D not resolved. This CDR3 has 12 residues. CDR1 MDHEN and CDR2 SYDVKM come from the germline V gene. V was pared by 6 bases and J by 3 bases, with 8 bases between. Written as DNA, the CDR3 is TGTGCCAGCAGGTCTAGTTACACTGAAGCTTTCTTT. It yields the protein CASRSSYTEAFF.

This clonotype has more than one count but fewer than ten. The V gene is TRBV12-3 or TRBV12-4, the J gene TRBJ2-5; D is possibly TRBD2 (6 bases). V dropped 1 base and J dropped 5 bases, with 11 bases sitting between them. The CDR3 sequence is 14 residues long. CDR3 DNA: TGTGCCAGCAGTTTAGGGCGGGGTCACGAGACCCAGTACTTC. This encodes CASSLGRGHETQYF.

This clonotype was seen a few times. The gene calls are TRBV19 and TRBJ1-5; 7 bases fit TRBD1. J lost 5 bases, V lost 8 bases, and 27 bases had no gene match. Germline V lookup: CDR1 LNHDA, CDR2 SQIVND (reference sequence). The CDR3 has 20 residues. The CDR3 here is CASRPPDRDRAHEGYQPQHF. CDR3 nucleotide sequence: TGTGCCAGTCGCCCCCCGGACCGGGACAGAGCCCACGAGGGCTATCAGCCCCAGCATTTT.

The chain recombines TRBV27 with TRBJ2-7; perhaps TRBD2 as D (6 bases). The CDR3 sequence is 13 residues long. The germline V and J ends were trimmed by 0 bases and 6 bases, with 9 bases remaining between them. Germline V lookup: CDR1 MNHEY, CDR2 SMNVEV (reference sequence). The CDR3 sequence: CASSLSRELEQYF. CDR3 DNA: TGTGCCAGCAGTTTATCCCGGGAGCTCGAGCAGTACTTC.

This clonotype appeared many times. This chain's CDR3 is CASSLQLAGASTDTQYF. Here the CDR3 DNA reads TGCGCCAGCAGCTTGCAACTAGCGGGAGCTAGCACAGATACGCAGTATTTT. The chain has TRBV5-1 and TRBJ2-3; 11 positions match TRBD2. The J segment lost 0 bases and the V segment lost 1 base, leaving 4 bases of the junction unmatched. CDR3 size: 17 residues. CDR1 is SGHRS and CDR2 is YFSETQ in the germline V gene.

This clonotype came up many times. The chain employs TRBV20-1 and TRBJ2-1; TRBD2 agrees at 7 bases. Germline V gene lookup returns CDR1 DFQATT and CDR2 SNEGSKA (reference sequence). There are 16 residues in the CDR3. J lost 1 base, V lost 2 bases, and 8 bases had no gene match. CDR3 coding DNA: TGCAGTGCTAGAACGGGAGGAGGGTTGTCCTACAATGAGCAGTTCTTC. Translation: CSARTGGGLSYNEQFF.

This clonotype showed up many times. The chain uses TRBV2 and TRBJ2-1, with D possibly TRBD2 on 5 matching bases. There are 14 residues in the CDR3. V was pared by 4 bases and J by 7 bases, with 14 bases between. Germline V gives CDR1 SNHLY, CDR2 FYNNEI. DNA for the CDR3: TGTGCCAGCAGTGTGGCTAGCTTTAGGAATGAGCAGTTCTTC. Protein: CASSVASFRNEQFF.

The V gene is TRBV29-1, the J gene TRBJ1-2; TRBD1 is a possible D gene (6 bases). The germline gives CDR1 SQVTM, CDR2 ANQGSEA. The CDR3 has 15 residues. Trimming pared 4 bases from V and 4 bases from J, leaving 19 bases between. The chain's CDR3 is CSVVFPGDSLYGYTF. The CDR3 DNA sequence: TGCAGCGTTGTGTTCCCAGGGGACTCCCTCTATGGCTACACCTTC.

This clonotype was detected many times. The J gene is TRBJ2-7, the V gene TRBV28; D is unclear. This CDR3 is built from 13 residues. Trimming removed 5 bases from V and 4 bases from J, with 12 bases in between. The germline CDR1 and CDR2 sequences are MDHEN and SYDVKM. For the CDR3, the DNA is TGTGCCAGCAGTCCGTCGGCTGCGTACGAGCAGTACTTC. This sequence encodes CASSPSAAYEQYF. Looking up the rest from reference TRBV28 and TRBJ2-7 gives the full variable domain: DVKVTQSSRYLVKRTGEKVFLECVQDMDHENMFWYRQDPGLGLRLIYFSYDVKMKEKGDIPEGYSVSREKKERFSLILESASTNQTSMYLCASSPSAAYEQYFGPGTRLTVT.

This clonotype was counted ten times or more. The rearrangement links TRBV3-1 to TRBJ2-1; TRBD2 agrees at 7 bases. CDR1 is LGHDT and CDR2 is YNNKEL in the germline V gene (reference sequence). With V trimmed by 0 bases and J by 7 bases, 3 bases remained unmatched. The CDR3 length is 14 residues. This CDR3 reads CASSQDTSVNEQFF. DNA of the CDR3: TGTGCCAGCAGCCAAGACACTAGCGTAAATGAGCAGTTCTTC.

This clonotype appeared a few times. CDR3 nucleotide sequence: TGTGCCAGTAAGGGGCTGCAAACAGGGGATAACTATGGCTACACCTTC. Translating gives CASKGLQTGDNYGYTF. This chain connects TRBV19 to TRBJ1-2; 7 bases agree with TRBD1. This CDR3 region has 16 residues. Trimming at V came to 7 bases and at J to 1 base, leaving 12 bases not matched to a gene. CDR1 is LNHDA and CDR2 is SQIVND in the germline V gene (reference sequence).

This clonotype was counted ten times or more. CDR3 amino acids: CASSLSGADQPQHF. The CDR3 nucleotides read TGTGCCAGCAGCCTTTCAGGGGCGGATCAGCCCCAGCATTTT. This sequence joins TRBV3-1 and TRBJ1-5, with TRBD1 as a possible D gene (6 bases). V was cut by 4 bases and J by 5 bases, with 12 bases left in between. Germline CDR1 and CDR2: LGHDT and YNNKEL (reference sequence). The CDR3 length is 14 residues.

The CDR3 loop reads CANMGDRDSNQPQHF. In DNA form, the CDR3 reads TGTGCAAACATGGGGGACCGTGATAGCAATCAGCCCCAGCATTTT. The chain links TRBV19 to TRBJ1-5; tentatively, D is TRBD1 (5 bases). CDR1 and CDR2 (germline): LNHDA, SQIVND (reference sequence). CDR3 length equals 15 residues.